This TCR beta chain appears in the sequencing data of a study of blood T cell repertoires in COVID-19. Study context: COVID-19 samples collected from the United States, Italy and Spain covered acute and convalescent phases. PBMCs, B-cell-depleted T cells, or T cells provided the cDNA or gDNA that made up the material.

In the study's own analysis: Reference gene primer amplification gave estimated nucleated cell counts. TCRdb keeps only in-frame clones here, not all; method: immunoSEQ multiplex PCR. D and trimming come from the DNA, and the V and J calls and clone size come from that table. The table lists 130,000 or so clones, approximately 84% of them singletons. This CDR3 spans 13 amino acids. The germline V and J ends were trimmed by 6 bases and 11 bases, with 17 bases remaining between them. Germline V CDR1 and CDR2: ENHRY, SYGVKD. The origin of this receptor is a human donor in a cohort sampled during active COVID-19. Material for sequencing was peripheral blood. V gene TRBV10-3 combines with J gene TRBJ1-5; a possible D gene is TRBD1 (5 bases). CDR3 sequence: CAISPDTGWAQHF. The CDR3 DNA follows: TGTGCCATCAGCCCGGACACGGGTTGGGCCCAGCATTTT.